Below are 10 T cell receptor beta chains sequenced from a single sample in a study of T cells in Graves' hyperthyroidism and ophthalmopathy. Authors of the study amplified TCR beta CDR3 regions from RNA transcripts. The TCR CDR3 first-round RT-PCR relied on the HTBI primer set. Via MiXCR, TCRdb re-called the multiplex PCR reads, giving one row per CDR3 protein. In the table there are 500,000 to 600,000 distinct CDR3 sequences, over 15% of which are singletons. The sequencing sample was made of blood. The source is a woman younger than 35 with Graves' hyperthyroidism.

In its sample, this clonotype was seen many times. The chain links TRBV30 to TRBJ1-1; D uncertain. Trimming removed 2 bases from V and 5 bases from J, with 12 bases in between. This CDR3 is built from 13 residues. The V gene's germline CDR1 is GTSNPN and CDR2 SVGIG (reference sequence). The CDR3 reads CAWSFGGPTEAFF. The CDR3 DNA reads as TGTGCCTGGAGTTTCGGAGGTCCGACTGAAGCTTTCTTT.

In this sample, this clonotype turned up many times. The rearrangement uses TRBV12-3 or TRBV12-4 and TRBJ2-1; the match to TRBD2 covers 14 bases. V lost 2 bases and J lost 7; bases outside the gene matches: 10. The length of the CDR3 is 18 residues. The CDR3 DNA reads TGTGCCAGCAGTTTAATCGGACTAGCGGGAGGACCCTCGAATGAGCAGTTCTTC. Protein product: CASSLIGLAGGPSNEQFF.

This clonotype was counted at least ten times. This chain uses TRBV20-1 with TRBJ2-5, with 8 nucleotides matching TRBD2. The V gene end was trimmed by 6 bases and the J gene end by 1 base; junction bases not matched to a gene: 7. This CDR3 has 14 amino acids. Germline V gene lookup returns CDR1 DFQATT and CDR2 SNEGSKA (reference sequence). DNA of the CDR3: TGCAGTGCCCGGGGGGGAAACTTCCAAGAGACCCAGTACTTC. Protein sequence: CSARGGNFQETQYF.

This clonotype was detected many times. This chain joins TRBV14 and TRBJ1-2, with a weak D call TRBD1 (6 bases). The V gene's germline CDR1 is SGHDN and CDR2 FVKESK. This CDR3 comprises 15 residues. Trimming left V 5 bases short and J 1 base short, with 14 bases between. DNA for the CDR3: TGTGCCAGCAGCGTACAACAGGGAATTAACTATGGCTACACCTTC. Its protein is CASSVQQGINYGYTF.

A few counts support this clonotype. The rearrangement links TRBV7-9 to TRBJ1-2; possible D gene TRBD1, 5 bases. The CDR3 totals 15 residues. Germline V gene sequence: CDR1 SEHNR, CDR2 FQNEAQ (reference sequence). Trimming cost V 3 bases and J 4 bases, with 15 bases left between them. The CDR3 bases are TGTGCCAGCAGCTTCATCGACAGAAGGACCTATGGCTACACCTTC. Residues: CASSFIDRRTYGYTF.

This clonotype was detected many times. J is TRBJ1-2 and V is TRBV7-9, with D possibly being TRBD1 (6 bases). Germline V gene lookup returns CDR1 SEHNR and CDR2 FQNEAQ (reference sequence). Deletions cut 4 bases from V and 6 bases from J, with 15 bases between. This CDR3 region has 14 residues. CDR3 protein: CASSSGSGDDGYTF. As DNA, the CDR3 is TGTGCCAGCAGCTCAGGATCAGGGGATGATGGCTACACCTTC.

This clonotype has just a few counts. A much larger clone differs from this one at a single base, so this may be a read error. Here the CDR3 reads CTSSLLPQREAHGYTF. The CDR3, as DNA: TGTACCAGCAGCCTATTACCGCAAAGGGAGGCCCATGGCTACACCTTC. J is TRBJ1-2 and V is TRBV7-2; no reliable D call. The CDR3 is made up of 16 amino acids. V lost 5 bases and J lost 6, with 22 bases in between. In germline, CDR1 is SGHTA, CDR2 FQGNSA.

The table lists this clonotype with a few counts. The CDR3 nucleotides are TGTGCCAGCAGCTTAACGGCGGTCCCGGGAGACTACGAGCAGTACTTC. This encodes CASSLTAVPGDYEQYF. The chain employs TRBV7-3 and TRBJ2-7; D is perhaps TRBD2 (6 bases). V lost 0 bases and J lost 3, with 15 bases in between. The CDR3 has 16 amino acids. Germline CDR1 is SGHTA and CDR2 is FQGTGA.

This clonotype was recorded at least ten times. The chain carries TRBV20-1 and TRBJ2-3, with 7 bases matching TRBD1. CDR1 is DFQATT and CDR2 is SNEGSKA in the germline V gene (reference sequence). Trimming removed 6 bases from V and 0 bases from J; junction bases left unmatched: 9. The CDR3 runs to 15 residues. DNA of the CDR3: TGCAGTGCCCCACCGGGACAGACTAGCACAGATACGCAGTATTTT. Translating gives CSAPPGQTSTDTQYF.

This chain uses TRBV29-1 with TRBJ2-7; D is possibly TRBD2 (6 bases). The CDR3 length is 14 residues. Trimming took 8 bases from V and 4 from J, leaving 21 bases between them. Per the germline V gene, CDR1 is SQVTM and CDR2 is ANQGSEA. The chain's CDR3 is CSIREQGPRYEQYF. CDR3 nucleotides: TGCAGCATCCGGGAGCAGGGCCCCCGGTACGAGCAGTACTTC.